The present TCR beta chain was sequenced within a study of T and B cells in COVID-19 patients. Study context: COVID-19 patients gave peripheral blood either during active infection or after recovery. At median age approximately 31 years, recovered patients were younger than active-infection patients at just over 65. Study conclusions and caveats: Patients with COVID-19 reportedly showed strongly skewed T cell receptor beta variable and joining gene usage. CD4+, regulatory T cell, CD8+ and sorted SARS-CoV-2-responsive or tetramer+ T cells were not yet sequenced.

This clonotype was counted at least ten times. Its specificity is unknown. TRB rearrangements were amplified by multiplex PCR with BIOMED2 TRB-A/B primers. TCRdb called the multiplex PCR reads again in MiXCR, with one record for every CDR3 protein. The sample has under 4,500 distinct CDR3 sequences, less than 25% seen once; the top ten hold approximately 24%. Each TRB amplification used roughly 250-550 ng of genomic DNA from blood. The ends lost 0 bases at V and 5 bases at J; junction bases unmatched: 11. From germline, CDR1 is MNHEY and CDR2 SVGAGI. The CDR3 is 17 residues long. The sample was blood. The V gene is TRBV6-5, the J gene TRBJ1-2, with 8 bases fitting TRBD1. This TCR derives from a human donor with active COVID-19. The CDR3 nucleotides read TGTGCCAGCAGTTACTCGACAGGGGAAGTAGGACTGTATGGCTACACCTTC. Encoded protein: CASSYSTGEVGLYGYTF.